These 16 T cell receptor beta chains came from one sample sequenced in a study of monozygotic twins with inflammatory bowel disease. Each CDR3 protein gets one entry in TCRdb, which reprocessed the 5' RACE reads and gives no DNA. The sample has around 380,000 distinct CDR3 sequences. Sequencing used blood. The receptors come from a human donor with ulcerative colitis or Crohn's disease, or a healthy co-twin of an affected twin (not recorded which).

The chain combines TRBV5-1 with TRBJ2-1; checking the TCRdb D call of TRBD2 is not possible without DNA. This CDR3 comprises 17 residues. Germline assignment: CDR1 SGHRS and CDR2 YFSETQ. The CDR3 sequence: CASSFGTSGRTHNEQFF.

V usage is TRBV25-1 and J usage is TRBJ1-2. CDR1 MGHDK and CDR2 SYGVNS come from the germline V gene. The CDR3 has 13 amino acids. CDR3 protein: CASSESELKGYTF.

CDR3 protein: CASSLDPGATEAFF. The chain couples TRBV5-1 to TRBJ1-1; the D call from TCRdb, TRBD1, cannot be confirmed without DNA. From germline, CDR1 is SGHRS and CDR2 YFSETQ. This CDR3 region has 14 residues.

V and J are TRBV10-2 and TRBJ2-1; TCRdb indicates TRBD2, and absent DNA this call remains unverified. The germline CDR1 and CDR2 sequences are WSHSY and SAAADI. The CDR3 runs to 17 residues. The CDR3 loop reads CASSESRGSGGANEQFF.

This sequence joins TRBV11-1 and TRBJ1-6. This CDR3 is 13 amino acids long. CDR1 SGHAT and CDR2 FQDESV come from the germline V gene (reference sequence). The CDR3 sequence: CASSLGDHSPLHF.

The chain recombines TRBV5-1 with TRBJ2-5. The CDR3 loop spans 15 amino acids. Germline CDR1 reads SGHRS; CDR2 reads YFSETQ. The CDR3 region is CASSLAAGAGETQYF.

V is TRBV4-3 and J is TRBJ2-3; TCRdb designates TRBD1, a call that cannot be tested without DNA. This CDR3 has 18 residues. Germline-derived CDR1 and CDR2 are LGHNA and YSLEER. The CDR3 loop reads CASSQGWGGKGASDTQYF.

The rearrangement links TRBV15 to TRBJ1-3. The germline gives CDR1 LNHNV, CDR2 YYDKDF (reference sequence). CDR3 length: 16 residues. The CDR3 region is CATSRELQGSGNTIYF.

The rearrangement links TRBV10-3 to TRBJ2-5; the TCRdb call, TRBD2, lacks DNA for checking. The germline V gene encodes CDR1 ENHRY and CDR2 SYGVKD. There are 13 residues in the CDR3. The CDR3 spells CAVTSGLQETQYF.

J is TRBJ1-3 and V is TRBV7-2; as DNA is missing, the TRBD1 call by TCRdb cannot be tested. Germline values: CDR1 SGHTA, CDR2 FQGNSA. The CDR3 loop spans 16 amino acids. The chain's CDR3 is CASSRRRAGAADTIYF.

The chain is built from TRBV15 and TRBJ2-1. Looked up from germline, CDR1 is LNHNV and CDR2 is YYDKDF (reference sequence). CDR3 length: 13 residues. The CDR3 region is CATSRDTEYEQFF.

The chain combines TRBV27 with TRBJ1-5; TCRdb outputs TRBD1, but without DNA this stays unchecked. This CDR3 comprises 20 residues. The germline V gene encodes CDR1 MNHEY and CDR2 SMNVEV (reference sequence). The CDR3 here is CASSPNRGGKNNGSNQPQHF.

The CDR3 loop is CASSPRRGGVDSYEQYF. The chain combines TRBV28 with TRBJ2-7; TCRdb names TRBD2, which stays unverified in the absence of DNA. This CDR3 comprises 17 residues. Per the germline V gene, CDR1 is MDHEN and CDR2 is SYDVKM.

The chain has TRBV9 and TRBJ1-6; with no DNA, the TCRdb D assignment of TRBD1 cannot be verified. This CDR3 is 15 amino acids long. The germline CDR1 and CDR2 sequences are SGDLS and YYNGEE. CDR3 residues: CASSAAGTANSPLHF.

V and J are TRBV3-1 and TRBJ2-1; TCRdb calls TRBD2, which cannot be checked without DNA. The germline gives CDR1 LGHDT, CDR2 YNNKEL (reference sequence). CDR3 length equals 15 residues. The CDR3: CASTRGLAGNNEQFF.

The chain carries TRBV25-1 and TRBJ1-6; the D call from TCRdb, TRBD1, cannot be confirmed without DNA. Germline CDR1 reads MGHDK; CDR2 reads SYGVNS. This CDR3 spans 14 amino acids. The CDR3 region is CASRASGGNLPLHF. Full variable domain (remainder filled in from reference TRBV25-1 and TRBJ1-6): EADIYQTPRYLVIGTGKKITLECSQTMGHDKMYWYQQDPGMELHLIHYSYGVNSTEKGDLSSESTVSRIRTEHFPLTLESARPSHTSQYLCASRASGGNLPLHFGNGTRLTVT.